Listed here is a single T cell receptor (beta chain). The antigen remains unidentified. Researchers ran the PCR with 60 Vbeta and 13 Jbeta primers. Assay: immunoSEQ multiplex PCR; the TCRdb copy retains only in-frame clones and omits some. The table records fewer than 200,000 clones, approximately 80% of them present only once. Donors in the study were healthy people who gave bone marrow. The sample is drawn from a study of cytomegalovirus exposure and HLA in healthy donors. Study observations and caveats: In a later analysis, an Asian-associated ancestry cluster reportedly showed fewer N-insertions than the roughly 700-donor mean. Later analysis indicated greater clonal expansion among HLA-associated TCR beta chains than among equally common other chains. According to reports, the classifier identified cytomegalovirus status with high specificity and sensitivity.

CDR3 length equals 11 residues. Sequenced sample: PBMCs. This sequence originates from a woman between 25 and 40 years old in good health and CMV-seropositive. The rearrangement joins TRBV21-1 to TRBJ2-7; the table's TRBD1 call for D was not verified on the DNA. TRBV21-1 represents a pseudogene. The CDR3 spells CASRSQGEQYF. The CDR3 nucleotides are TGTGCCAGCAGGTCACAGGGGGAGCAGTACTTC.